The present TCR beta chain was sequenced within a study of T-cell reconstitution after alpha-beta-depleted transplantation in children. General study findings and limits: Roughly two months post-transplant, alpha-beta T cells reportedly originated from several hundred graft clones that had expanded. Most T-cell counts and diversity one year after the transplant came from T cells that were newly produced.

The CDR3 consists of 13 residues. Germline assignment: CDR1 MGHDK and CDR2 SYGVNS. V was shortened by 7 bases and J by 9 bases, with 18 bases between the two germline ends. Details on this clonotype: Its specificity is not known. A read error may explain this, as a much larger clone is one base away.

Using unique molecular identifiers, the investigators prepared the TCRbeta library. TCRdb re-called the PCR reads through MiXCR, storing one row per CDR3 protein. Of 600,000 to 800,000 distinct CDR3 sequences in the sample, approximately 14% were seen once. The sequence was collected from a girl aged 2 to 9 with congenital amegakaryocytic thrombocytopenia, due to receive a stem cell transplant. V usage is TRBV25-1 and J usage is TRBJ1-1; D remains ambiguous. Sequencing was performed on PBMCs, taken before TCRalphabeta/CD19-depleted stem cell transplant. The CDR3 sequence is CASTFQATEKAFF. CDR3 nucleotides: TGTGCCAGCACTTTCCAGGCGACTGAGAAAGCTTTCTTT.